Sequencing of this T cell receptor (beta chain) was carried out in a study of cytomegalovirus exposure and HLA in healthy donors (dated by TCRdb to 2015 to 2018). Looking at the study overall: In an earlier analysis of 550 to 750 of the donors, 276 Gb of sequence data and just under 120 million unique TCR beta sequences from 150 million to 200 million T cells were reported. An early release that covered roughly 600 HLA-typed donors contained approximately 300 gigabases of sequencing data and tens of millions of unique TCR sequences. Of the approximately 400 genotyped donors, 75% to 85% were placed in the genetic ancestry cluster associated with self-reported Caucasian donors. The study aimed to test whether cataloging public T cell receptors could reveal signatures of past pathogen exposure. The study profiled the T cell repertoires of 550 to 700 subjects by immunosequencing and related them to cytomegalovirus serostatus. A separate validation cohort of more than 100 different subjects was used in addition to the 666-subject first cohort. The study combined high-throughput TCR immunosequencing, statistical association of individual TCRs with disease status, and machine learning to predict cytomegalovirus infection status. In a later analysis, previously published TCR beta repertoires from fewer than 750 donors were re-analyzed and high-resolution HLA genotyping was added so that TCR occurrence patterns could be studied. Rather than using new phenotypic data, the later analysis identified candidate immune exposures from TCR beta sequences and from how often those sequences occurred across donors. In an earlier analysis of 587 of the donors, high-throughput TCR beta sequencing was used to judge whether each TCR beta V gene segment behaved as functional or pseudogenic. Alongside the repertoire data, information on donor age, sex, ethnicity and CMV serostatus was compiled. Genome-wide SNP genotypes for about 65% of the 666 donors were used in a later genetic analysis, which treated that subset as a discovery cohort. Every discovery cohort repertoire had been produced on one sequencing platform. HLA typing included class I and class II loci at four-digit resolution. Typing coverage differed by locus: A, B, C, DRB1 and DQB1 were typed in roughly 620-640 donors, DQA1 in 522, DPA1 in 600 to 610, and DPB1 in 472. Roughly 5 DR-DQ haplotypes were handled as single units for association and clustering, since linkage in the cohort was strong. Among 300 to 500 genotyped donors of the cohort, an average of roughly 230,000 unique TCR beta nucleotide sequences was sequenced per donor, of which about 19% were non-productive.

The library was made by the immunoSEQ multiplex PCR assay. The multiplex PCR relied on a mix of 60 forward primers for TCR Vbeta segments and 13 reverse primers for TCR Jbeta segments. A multiplex PCR assay on genomic DNA amplified the CDR3 region of rearranged TCR beta genes. The Illumina HiSeq System was used to sequence the amplified TCR beta libraries as 87-base-pair reads. The original pipeline was this. A later analysis counted approximately 84 million unique TCR beta chains across the 666 repertoires, and 10 million to 12 million of these chains were shared by at least two donors. A nearest-neighbor algorithm error-corrected the raw reads and collapsed the reads into unique sequences, merging closely related sequences to remove PCR and sequencing errors. V, D and J gene segments were assigned by aligning CDR3 sequences to IMGT reference sequences. For a sequence to be retained, at least a six-nucleotide match to both a V gene segment and a J gene segment was required. A rearrangement counted as productive if the CDR3 had no stop codons and remained in frame with V and J, and every other rearrangement counted as non-productive. CDR3 was defined by IMGT convention, running from the second conserved V-encoded cysteine to the conserved J-encoded phenylalanine. The earlier analysis of more than 450 of the donors excluded sequences that lacked an unambiguous match to a single V gene segment. In an earlier analysis of approximately 550 of the donors, V segments were called functional above 56.7% productive rearrangements and were called segregating when the between-donor standard deviation exceeded 5%. A statistical classification framework was built for diagnosing cytomegalovirus status from the catalog of TCR beta chain sequences. In a later analysis, TCR nucleotide sequences were compared against IMGT/GENE-DB human TR gene sequences so that V and J genes could be assigned. Using the TCRdist pipeline, a later analysis assigned CDR3 sequences along with most-parsimonious VDJ recombination scenarios. In a later analysis, each TCR beta chain was defined by its CDR3 amino acid sequence together with its V-gene family, and reads lacking a unique V-gene family were excluded. In a later analysis, 550 to 650 highly shared, low-generation-probability nucleotide sequences were removed to address suspected cross-contamination and a sequencing artifact. In a later analysis, a clonal expansion index for each public chain was calculated from normalized within-repertoire ranks of inferred template counts. A later analysis computed generation probabilities with a VDJ recombination model fitted to out-of-frame rearrangements, and checked the results against IGoR. Hypergeometric tests were used in a later analysis to score TCR-TCR, TCR-HLA and TCR-CMV co-occurrence, with a repertoire-size bias correction applied to the TCR pairs. In a later analysis, false discovery rates were estimated by permuting HLA or CMV assignments 20 times. In a later analysis, co-occurring TCRs were grouped with DBSCAN, and TCRdist sequence similarity was added when clustering was performed within HLA-allele-positive subsets. For co-occurrence clustering, repertoires with fewer than 30,000 or more than 120,000 public chains were excluded, along with five repertoires with anomalous nucleotide sharing. TCRdb holds this immuneACCESS table with in-frame rearrangements only. Some clones are missing; in checked studies, unresolved V genes explain under half, and the rest has no known cause. Clone size and V and J calls were adopted from that table, with D and trimming inferred from the DNA. For this sample the table gives about 200,000 clones, of which about 78% were detected only once. The ten largest account for 2.9% of the sample.

The germline V gene specifies SGHRS as CDR1 and YFSETQ as CDR2. Reading from cysteine to phenylalanine, the CDR3 counts 16 amino acids. Only CDR3 DNA is held: 48 bases, read in frame from base 1. Compared with germline, V lacks 5 bases and J lacks 1 base; bases without a gene match: 9. The cohort comprised fewer than 700 healthy bone marrow donors. Cohort members were all nominally healthy when sampled, although unrecorded immune exposures were likely present. The donor was CMV seronegative and belonged to the group of around 350 seronegative cohort members. A peripheral blood sample was collected from each donor, and TCR beta sequencing was performed on peripheral blood mononuclear cells. The Qiagen DNeasy Blood Extraction Kit was used to extract genomic DNA from the blood cell samples. Findings and caveats that apply to the study as a whole: A further reported finding was that TCR beta sequences accurately predicted the HLA-A and HLA-B alleles for most subjects in the first cohort. A total of roughly 160 TCR beta chains were listed by the study as associated with cytomegalovirus. Only TCR beta chains were sequenced in this cohort, and the absence of alpha or paired-chain data limited detectable features. In a later analysis, TCR association rates were found to vary across HLA loci, with the most associated TCRs seen for DRB1 alleles and the fewest for HLA-C alleles. According to a later analysis, parvovirus B19, influenza, CMV and Epstein-Barr virus appeared linked to several top co-occurrence clusters. The presence/absence analyses assumed that sequencing depth was roughly uniform across donors, and that assumption may not be true. Three of the identified cytomegalovirus-associated TCR beta chains were confirmed in vitro to be specific for cytomegalovirus antigens. A later genetic analysis associated a missense DCLRE1C variant with V-gene and J-gene trimming of TCR beta chains, and an independent cohort replicated the association. Most TCR sequences were observed very rarely across donors, whereas some public TCRs were present in many individuals. In a later genetic analysis, fewer N-insertions in productive TCRs were reported among donors in an Asian-associated ancestry cluster than the roughly 670-donor mean. An earlier analysis of approximately 530 of the donors showed that most TCR beta V segments appeared in productive rearrangements either about 87% or about 30% of the time, which broadly matched IMGT annotations. According to a later analysis, most CMV-associated TCR beta chains appeared to be HLA-restricted, and the HLA associations seemed to be driven largely by CMV exposure. The 87-base-pair reads could not distinguish some IMGT-functional V segments, including TRBV6-2 and TRBV6-3, so those segments were excluded. In a later analysis, 16,951 TCR beta sequences were associated with specific HLA alleles at a false discovery rate of 0.05. Immune exposure information for the cohort was limited to CMV serostatus. It was suggested by the authors that the approach could potentially be generalized to other disease states and immunological phenotypes. Because HLA typing was missing for some donors at each locus, association tests included only the typed subset. A cluster of highly shared sequence variants was judged likely to represent a technical artifact of the sequencing pipeline. Linkage disequilibrium might explain the correlated functional status among segregating V segments, but an unknown experimental factor could not be ruled out. The classifier was reported to diagnose cytomegalovirus status with high specificity and sensitivity in both the original cohort and the validation cohort. In a later analysis, HLA-associated TCR beta chains were found to be more clonally expanded and to have lower generation probabilities than equally common non-associated chains. The earlier analysis of approximately 590 of the donors excluded fewer than 20 rarely observed V segments, including chromosome 9 orphons, because counts were too low. Assigning TCR associations to individual alleles was difficult when HLA alleles, especially DR and DQ, strongly co-occurred.

To note about this clone: What this receptor recognizes is not known. The sample holds no much larger clone one base away, and base qualities are not on file.

The clonotype comes from a young woman in good health and CMV-seronegative. The sequence links TRBV5-1 to TRBJ2-3, and 8 junctional nucleotides match TRBD2. Sequenced: PBMCs. CDR3 sequence: CASSLGPAGGTDTQYF. At the DNA level, the sequence is TGCGCCAGCAGTCTGGGGCCAGCGGGGGGCACAGATACGCAGTATTTT.